This T cell receptor (beta chain) was retrieved from a study of blood T cell repertoires in COVID-19. The junction had 7 bases not matched to a gene; V was cut back by 6 bases and J by 6 bases. The germline V gene has CDR1 LGHDT and CDR2 YNNKEL (reference sequence). CDR3 length: 14 residues. Using immunoSEQ multiplex PCR, the repertoire was profiled, and TCRdb retains in-frame clones only, with some absent. The sample records over 300,000 clones, more than 75% being singletons. Cohort assignment relied on participant-reported clinical history. This receptor was taken from a woman aged 18-30 years who had recovered from COVID-19. The chain uses TRBV3-1 (or the pseudogene TRBV3-2) and TRBJ1-5; 8 bases are shared with TRBD1. Sequenced input: PBMCs or T cells enriched from blood (not recorded which). This chain's CDR3 is CASSDRTGSQPQHF. CDR3 nucleotide sequence: TGTGCCAGCAGTGACCGGACAGGGAGTCAGCCCCAGCATTTT.